These T cell receptor beta chains were read from a single sample in a study of beta chain features in type 1 diabetes. TCRdb's table, derived via immunoSEQ multiplex PCR, lists solely in-frame clones and lacks some. The table lists about 620,000 clones, 15% to 18% of them singletons. Sequencing input: naive CD4+ T cells from blood. The receptors were sampled from a man between 18 and 29 years old in good health. CDR3s include the opening cysteine and the closing phenylalanine or tryptophan. The D gene is left open where the match is weak. Some rows mark clone size as missing; the rest say once, few, many or name a class of expanded clone.

J,D,length,V,size,DNA,CDR3
TRBJ1-3,TRBD1,14,TRBV7-9,few,TGTGCCAGCAGTCCACAGGGGACAGGAAACACCATATATTTT,CASSPQGTGNTIYF
TRBJ2-3,-,17,TRBV5-1,-,TGCGCCAGCAGCTTGGCCTCGACGGGACGACACACAGATACGCAGTATTTT,CASSLASTGRHTDTQYF
TRBJ2-7,-,16,TRBV9,few,TGTGCCAGCAGCGTAGCTAGCCTTCCCAGCTCCTACGAGCAGTACTTC,CASSVASLPSSYEQYF
TRBJ2-1,-,13,TRBV18,-,TGTGCCAGCTCACCTCAGGGGGGCAATGAGCAGTTCTTC,CASSPQGGNEQFF
TRBJ2-3,-,14,TRBV7-3,few,TGTGCCAGCAGCCCACGTAGGGCCGCAGATACGCAGTATTTT,CASSPRRAADTQYF
TRBJ1-2,-,13,TRBV18,-,TGTGCCACCGCCCTGGGCCAGGGCCATGGCTACACCTTC,CATALGQGHGYTF
TRBJ1-4,TRBD1,17,TRBV2,few,TGTGCCAGCAGGCCGGGACAGGGTCGGACGAGTAATGAAAAACTGTTTTTT,CASRPGQGRTSNEKLFF
TRBJ1-4,-,13,TRBV5-6,-,TGTGCCAGTCGGGGGACAACTAATGAAAAACTGTTTTTT,CASRGTTNEKLFF
TRBJ1-2,-,14,TRBV7-8,-,TGTGCCAGCACCGTCGGGTCCTTTAACTATGGCTACACCTTC,CASTVGSFNYGYTF
TRBJ2-3,-,10,TRBV2,-,TGTGCCAGCTACCACGATCGGCAGTATTTT,CASYHDRQYF
TRBJ1-1,-,12,TRBV9,few,TGTGCCAGCAGCGTAGACGACACTGAAGCTTTCTTT,CASSVDDTEAFF
TRBJ2-3,TRBD2,15,TRBV5-6,-,TGTGCCAGCAGCTTAACGCGGGGGTTCACAGATACGCAGTATTTT,CASSLTRGFTDTQYF
TRBJ2-1,-,15,TRBV2,few,TGTGCCAGCAGTGAAAGTGAGAGTTCGTACAATGAGCAGTTCTTC,CASSESESSYNEQFF
TRBJ1-2,TRBD1,18,TRBV27,-,TGTGCCAGCAGTTTTTCGGACAGGGGGCCTGGTGGAAACTATGGCTACACCTTC,CASSFSDRGPGGNYGYTF
TRBJ2-7,TRBD2,15,TRBV4-1,-,TGCGCCAGCAGCCAGGGGACTAGCAGGGTCTACGAGCAGTACTTC,CASSQGTSRVYEQYF
TRBJ2-5,-,14,TRBV5-4,-,TGTGCCAGCAGCTTGGGATCAGAACAAGAGACCCAGTACTTC,CASSLGSEQETQYF
TRBJ2-1,-,15,TRBV11-3,-,TGTGCCAGCAGCTTCAGGGAGGCCTCCTACAATGAGCAGTTCTTC,CASSFREASYNEQFF
TRBJ2-7,-,11,TRBV20-1,-,TGCAGTGCTAGATGGGGGGAAGGGCAGTACTTC,CSARWGEGQYF
TRBJ2-5,TRBD2,16,TRBV4-2,-,TGTGCCAGCAGCCGATCTAGCGGGGGCAACCAAGAGACCCAGTACTTC,CASSRSSGGNQETQYF
TRBJ2-1,-,15,TRBV19,-,TGTGCCAGTAGTCCTCGAGGGATGTCGTACAATGAGCAGTTCTTC,CASSPRGMSYNEQFF
TRBJ2-4,-,15,TRBV19,few,TGTGCCAGTAGTATTCTCGGGGTCGGCAAAAACATTCAGTACTTC,CASSILGVGKNIQYF
TRBJ2-3,-,14,TRBV15,-,TGTGCCACCAGCAGAGATACGGGGTTTGGTACGCAGTATTTT,CATSRDTGFGTQYF
TRBJ2-3,TRBD1,19,TRBV10-3,-,TGTGCCATCAGTCCGACCAGGGGGCGATCCACCCCACGCACAGATACGCAGTATTTT,CAISPTRGRSTPRTDTQYF
TRBJ2-5,TRBD2,16,TRBV4-3,-,TGCGCCAGCAGCCTAGGACTAGCCCTCACCCAAGAGACCCAGTACTTC,CASSLGLALTQETQYF
TRBJ2-1,-,14,TRBV5-1,few,TGCGCCAGCAGCTCCTTACAACCCTACAATGAGCAGTTCTTC,CASSSLQPYNEQFF
TRBJ2-1,-,15,TRBV9,few,TGTGCCAGCAGCGTAGAACCTAGCGCCTACAATGAGCAGTTCTTC,CASSVEPSAYNEQFF
TRBJ2-4,-,16,TRBV19,-,TGTGCCAGTAGCGCGACTGGGGGCCCAAGCAAAAACATTCAGTACTTC,CASSATGGPSKNIQYF
TRBJ1-1,-,12,TRBV5-6,few,TGTGCCAGCAGCTTGTCTAACACTGAAGCTTTCTTT,CASSLSNTEAFF
TRBJ2-5,-,14,TRBV6-5,-,TGTGCCAGCAGGACTACAGAAGGCGGAGAGACCCAGTACTTC,CASRTTEGGETQYF
TRBJ2-5,TRBD2,15,TRBV7-9,-,TGTGCCAGCAGCTTAGTAGCGGGAAACCAAGAGACCCAGTACTTC,CASSLVAGNQETQYF
TRBJ1-2,-,15,TRBV4-3,few,TGCGCCAGCAGCCAAGAGGGACGTGCTAACTATGGCTACACCTTC,CASSQEGRANYGYTF